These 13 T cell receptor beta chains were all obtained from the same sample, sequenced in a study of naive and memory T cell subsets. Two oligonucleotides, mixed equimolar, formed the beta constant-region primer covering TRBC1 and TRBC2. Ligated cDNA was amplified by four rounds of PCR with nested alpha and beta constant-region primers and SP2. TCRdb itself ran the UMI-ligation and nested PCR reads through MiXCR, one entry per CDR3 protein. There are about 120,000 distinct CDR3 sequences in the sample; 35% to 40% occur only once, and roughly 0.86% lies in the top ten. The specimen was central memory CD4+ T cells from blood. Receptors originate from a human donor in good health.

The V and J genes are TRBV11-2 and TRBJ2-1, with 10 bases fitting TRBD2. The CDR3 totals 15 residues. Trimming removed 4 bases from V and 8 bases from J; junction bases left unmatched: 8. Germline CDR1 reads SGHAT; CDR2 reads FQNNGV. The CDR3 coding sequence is TGTGCCAGCAGCTCTTCGGGACTAGCGACATATGAGCAGTTCTTC. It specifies CASSSSGLATYEQFF.

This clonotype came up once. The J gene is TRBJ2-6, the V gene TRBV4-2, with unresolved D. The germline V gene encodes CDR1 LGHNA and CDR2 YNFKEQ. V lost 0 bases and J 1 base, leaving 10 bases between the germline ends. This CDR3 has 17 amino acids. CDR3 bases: TGTGCCAGCAGCCAAGACGAATGGGCGTCTGGGGCCAACGTCCTGACTTTC. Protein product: CASSQDEWASGANVLTF.

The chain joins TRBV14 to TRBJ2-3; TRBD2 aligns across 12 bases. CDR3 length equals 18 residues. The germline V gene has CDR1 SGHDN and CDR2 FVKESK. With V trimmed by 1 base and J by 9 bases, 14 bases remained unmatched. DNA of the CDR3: TGTGCCAGCAGCCAAGCCTCTAGCGGGAGGGCCTCTTTTGGAACGCAGTATTTT. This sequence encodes CASSQASSGRASFGTQYF.

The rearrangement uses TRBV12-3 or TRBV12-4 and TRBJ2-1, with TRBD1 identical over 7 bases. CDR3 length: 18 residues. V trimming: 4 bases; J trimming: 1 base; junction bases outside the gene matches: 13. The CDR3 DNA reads TGTGCCAGCAGTTCAATTAGGGACAGTGAAGAATCCTACAATGAGCAGTTCTTC. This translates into CASSSIRDSEESYNEQFF.

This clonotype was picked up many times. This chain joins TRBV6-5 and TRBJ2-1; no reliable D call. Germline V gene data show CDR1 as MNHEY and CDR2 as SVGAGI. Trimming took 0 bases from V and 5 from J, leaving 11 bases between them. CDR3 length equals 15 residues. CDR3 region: CASSYSFSLDNEQFF. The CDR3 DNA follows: TGTGCCAGCAGTTACTCTTTCTCGCTCGACAATGAGCAGTTCTTC.

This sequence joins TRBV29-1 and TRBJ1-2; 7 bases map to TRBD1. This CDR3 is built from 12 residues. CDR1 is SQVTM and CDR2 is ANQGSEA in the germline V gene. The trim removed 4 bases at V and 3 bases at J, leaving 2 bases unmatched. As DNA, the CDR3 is TGCAGCGTTGTAAGGGGGCACTATGGCTACACCTTC. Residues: CSVVRGHYGYTF. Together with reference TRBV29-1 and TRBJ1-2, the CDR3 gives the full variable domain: SAVISQKPSRDICQRGTSLTIQCQVDSQVTMMFWYRQQPGQSLTLIATANQGSEATYESGFVIDKFPISRPNLTFSTLTVSNMSPEDSSIYLCSVVRGHYGYTFGSGTRLTVV.

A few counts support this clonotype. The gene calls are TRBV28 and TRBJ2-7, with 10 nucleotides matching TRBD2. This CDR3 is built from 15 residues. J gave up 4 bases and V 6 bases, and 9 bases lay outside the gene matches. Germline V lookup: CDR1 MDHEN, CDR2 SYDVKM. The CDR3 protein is CASRSSGSFLYEQYF. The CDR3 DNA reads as TGTGCCAGCAGGTCTAGCGGGAGCTTCTTATACGAGCAGTACTTC.

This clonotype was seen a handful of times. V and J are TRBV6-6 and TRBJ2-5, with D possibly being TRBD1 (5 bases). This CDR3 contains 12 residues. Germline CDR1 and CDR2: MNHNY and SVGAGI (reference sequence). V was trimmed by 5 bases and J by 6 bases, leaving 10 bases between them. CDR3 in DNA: TGTGCCAGCAGTCCAGGGTTTCAGACCCAGTACTTC. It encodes CASSPGFQTQYF.

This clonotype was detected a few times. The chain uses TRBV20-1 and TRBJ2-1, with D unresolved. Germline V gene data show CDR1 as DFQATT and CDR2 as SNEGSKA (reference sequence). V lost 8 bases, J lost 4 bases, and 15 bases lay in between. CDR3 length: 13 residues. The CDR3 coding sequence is TGCAGTCTCGCCAATCAGCATTACAATGAGCAGTTCTTC. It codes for CSLANQHYNEQFF.

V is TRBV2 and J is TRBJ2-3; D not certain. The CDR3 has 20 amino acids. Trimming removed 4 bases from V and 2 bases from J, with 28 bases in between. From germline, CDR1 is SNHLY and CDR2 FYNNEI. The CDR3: CASSGFSRDRQSQNTDTQYF. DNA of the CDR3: TGTGCCAGCAGTGGGTTCAGTAGGGATCGTCAATCCCAAAACACAGATACGCAGTATTTT.

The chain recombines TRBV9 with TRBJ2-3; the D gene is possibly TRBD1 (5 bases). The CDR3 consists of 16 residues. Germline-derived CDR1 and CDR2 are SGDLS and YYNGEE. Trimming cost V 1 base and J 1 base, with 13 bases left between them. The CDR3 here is CASSVKGWGGTDTQYF. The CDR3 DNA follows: TGTGCCAGCAGCGTAAAAGGGTGGGGCGGCACAGATACGCAGTATTTT.

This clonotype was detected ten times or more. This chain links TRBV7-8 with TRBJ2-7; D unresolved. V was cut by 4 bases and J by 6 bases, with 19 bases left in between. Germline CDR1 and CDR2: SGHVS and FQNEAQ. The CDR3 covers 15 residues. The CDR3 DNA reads TGTGCCAGCAGCTCCCGTGAAGGGATAGTTGTCGAGCAGTACTTC. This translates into CASSSREGIVVEQYF.

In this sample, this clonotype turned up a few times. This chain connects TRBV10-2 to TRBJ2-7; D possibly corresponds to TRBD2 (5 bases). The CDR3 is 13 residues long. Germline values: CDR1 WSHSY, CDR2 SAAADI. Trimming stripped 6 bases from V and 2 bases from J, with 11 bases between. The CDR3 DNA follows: TGCGCCAGCAGGGGCGGGTCAACCTACGAGCAGTACTTC. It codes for CASRGGSTYEQYF.